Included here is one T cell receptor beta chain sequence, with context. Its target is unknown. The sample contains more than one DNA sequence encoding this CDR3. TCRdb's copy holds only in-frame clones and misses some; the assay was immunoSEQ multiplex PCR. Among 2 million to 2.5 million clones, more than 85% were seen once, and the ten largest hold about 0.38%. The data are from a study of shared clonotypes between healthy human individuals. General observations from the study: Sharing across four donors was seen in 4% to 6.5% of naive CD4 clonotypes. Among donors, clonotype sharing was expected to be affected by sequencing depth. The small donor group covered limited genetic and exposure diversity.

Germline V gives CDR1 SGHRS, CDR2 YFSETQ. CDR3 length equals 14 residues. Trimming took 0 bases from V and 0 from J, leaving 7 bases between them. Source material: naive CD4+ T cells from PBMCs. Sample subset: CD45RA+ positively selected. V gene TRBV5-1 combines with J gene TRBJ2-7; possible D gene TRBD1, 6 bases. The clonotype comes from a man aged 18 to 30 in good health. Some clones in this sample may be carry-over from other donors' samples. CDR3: CASSLAGDSYEQYF. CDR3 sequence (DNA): TGCGCCAGCAGCTTGGCAGGGGACTCCTACGAGCAGTACTTC.